The rows below give T cell receptor beta chains drawn from one sample of a study of blood T cell repertoires in COVID-19. Produced via immunoSEQ multiplex PCR; TCRdb's table is partial and in-frame only. Here the sample spans approximately 54,000 clones, 75% to 85% being singletons. Sequencing was performed on peripheral blood. The source is an older woman with acute or convalescent COVID-19. The CDR3 runs from the conserved cysteine through the conserved F or W. The D gene is left open where the match is weak. The listing skips clone size in some rows; elsewhere it reads once, few, many or a size class.

j_call v_call d_call clone_size cdr3_aa cdr3_nt
TRBJ1-5 TRBV12-1 NA NA CASSLQGAGNQPQHF TGTGCCAGCAGCTTGCAGGGGGCAGGCAATCAGCCCCAGCATTTT
TRBJ1-3 TRBV7-9 NA NA CASSHQGSGNTIYF TGTGCCAGCAGCCATCAGGGTTCTGGAAACACCATATATTTT
TRBJ2-2 TRBV6-6 NA NA CASTHSRDTGELFF TGTGCCAGCACCCACTCCAGGGACACCGGGGAGCTGTTTTTT
TRBJ1-5 TRBV4-2 NA NA CASSQDGGGNQPQHF TGTGCCAGCAGCCAAGACGGAGGCGGCAATCAGCCCCAGCATTTT
TRBJ2-5 TRBV7-9 NA once CASSLDGGETQYF TGTGCCAGCAGCTTAGACGGCGGAGAGACCCAGTACTTC
TRBJ2-7 TRBV7-6 TRBD1 few CASSLGARTGGIYEQYF TGTGCCAGCAGCTTAGGGGCCCGTACAGGGGGCATTTACGAGCAGTACTTC
TRBJ2-7 TRBV27 NA few CASSLITGSYEQYF TGTGCCAGCAGTTTAATAACAGGCTCCTACGAGCAGTACTTC
TRBJ1-5 TRBV19 TRBD1 NA CASSSRQGTNQPQHF TGTGCCAGTAGTTCTAGACAGGGAACAAATCAGCCCCAGCATTTT
TRBJ2-7 TRBV6-5 TRBD1 NA CASSSSGTGVYEQYF TGTGCCAGCAGTTCGTCCGGGACAGGGGTGTACGAGCAGTACTTC
TRBJ2-5 TRBV5-1 NA few CASSTTGQTFLETQYF TGCGCCAGCAGCACCACTGGACAGACCTTTCTGGAGACCCAGTACTTC
TRBJ1-3 TRBV6-1 TRBD1 NA CASSEATGGPRNTIYF TGTGCCAGCAGTGAAGCCACAGGGGGTCCGCGAAACACCATATATTTT